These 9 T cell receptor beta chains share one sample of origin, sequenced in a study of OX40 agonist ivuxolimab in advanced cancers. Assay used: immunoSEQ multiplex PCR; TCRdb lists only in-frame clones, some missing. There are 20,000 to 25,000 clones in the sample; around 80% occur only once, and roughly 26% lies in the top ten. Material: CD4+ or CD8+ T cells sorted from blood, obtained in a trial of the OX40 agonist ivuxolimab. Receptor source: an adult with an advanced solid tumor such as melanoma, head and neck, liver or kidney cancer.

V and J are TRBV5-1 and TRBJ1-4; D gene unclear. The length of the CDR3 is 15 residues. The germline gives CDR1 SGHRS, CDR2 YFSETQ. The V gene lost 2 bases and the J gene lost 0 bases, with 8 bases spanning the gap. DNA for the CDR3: TGCGCCAGCAGCTTCCGGCAGACAACTAATGAAAAACTGTTTTTT. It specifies CASSFRQTTNEKLFF.

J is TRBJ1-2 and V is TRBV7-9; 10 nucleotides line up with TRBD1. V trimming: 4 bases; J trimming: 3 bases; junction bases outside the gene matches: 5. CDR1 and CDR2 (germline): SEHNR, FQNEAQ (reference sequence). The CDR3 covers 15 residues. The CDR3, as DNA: TGTGCCAGCAGCTCGATGACAGGGGGCGACTATGGCTACACCTTC. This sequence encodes CASSSMTGGDYGYTF.

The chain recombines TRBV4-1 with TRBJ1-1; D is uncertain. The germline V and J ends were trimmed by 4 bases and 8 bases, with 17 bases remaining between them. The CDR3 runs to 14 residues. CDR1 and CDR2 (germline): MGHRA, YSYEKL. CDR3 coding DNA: TGCGCCAGCAGCCTAAAGTTGGACCAACTGGAAGCTTTCTTT. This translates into CASSLKLDQLEAFF.

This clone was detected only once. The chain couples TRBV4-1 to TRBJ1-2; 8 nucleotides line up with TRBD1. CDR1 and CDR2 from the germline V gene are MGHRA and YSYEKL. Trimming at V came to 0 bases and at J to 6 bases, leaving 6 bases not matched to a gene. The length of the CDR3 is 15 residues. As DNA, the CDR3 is TGCGCCAGCAGCCAAGACGACAGGGGCAGAAATGGCTACACCTTC. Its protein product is CASSQDDRGRNGYTF.

The CDR3 region is CASSQTNNQPQHF. CDR3 nucleotides: TGTGCCAGCAGCCAAACTAACAATCAGCCCCAGCATTTT. V gene TRBV7-9 combines with J gene TRBJ1-5; D remains ambiguous. Trimming cost V 5 bases and J 3 bases, with 8 bases left between them. The germline CDR1 and CDR2 sequences are SEHNR and FQNEAQ (reference sequence). This CDR3 has 13 residues.

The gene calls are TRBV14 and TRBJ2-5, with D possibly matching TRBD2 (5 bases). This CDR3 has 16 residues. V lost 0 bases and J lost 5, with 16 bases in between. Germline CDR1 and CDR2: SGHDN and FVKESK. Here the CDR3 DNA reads TGTGCCAGCAGCCAAGAGACGGACTTGGGCTGGGAGACCCAGTACTTC. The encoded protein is CASSQETDLGWETQYF. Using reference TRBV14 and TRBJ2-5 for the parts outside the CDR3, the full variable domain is EAGVTQFPSHSVIEKGQTVTLRCDPISGHDNLYWYRRVMGKEIKFLLHFVKESKQDESGMPNNRFLAERTGGTYSTLKVQPAELEDSGVYFCASSQETDLGWETQYFGPGTRLLVL.

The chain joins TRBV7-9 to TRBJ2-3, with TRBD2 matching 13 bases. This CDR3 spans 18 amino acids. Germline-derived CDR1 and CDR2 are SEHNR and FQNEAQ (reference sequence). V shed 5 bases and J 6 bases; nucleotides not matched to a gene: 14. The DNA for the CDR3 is TGTGCCAGCAGCCCACCTGGGGGACTAGCGGGACCGGGGGATACGCAGTATTTT. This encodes CASSPPGGLAGPGDTQYF. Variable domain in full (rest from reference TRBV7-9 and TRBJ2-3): DTGVSQNPRHKITKRGQNVTFRCDPISEHNRLYWYRQTLGQGPEFLTYFQNEAQLEKSRLLSDRFSAERPKGSFSTLEIQRTEQGDSAMYLCASSPPGGLAGPGDTQYFGPGTRLTVL.

The CDR3 protein is CASSFIQPGTLAKNIQYF. The CDR3 bases are TGTGCCAGCAGCTTTATCCAGCCCGGAACACTAGCCAAAAACATTCAGTACTTC. The chain carries TRBV7-9 and TRBJ2-4; the D is unclear. Germline loops: CDR1 SEHNR, CDR2 FQNEAQ (reference sequence). V was trimmed by 3 bases and J by 0 bases, leaving 18 bases between them. The CDR3 consists of 18 residues.

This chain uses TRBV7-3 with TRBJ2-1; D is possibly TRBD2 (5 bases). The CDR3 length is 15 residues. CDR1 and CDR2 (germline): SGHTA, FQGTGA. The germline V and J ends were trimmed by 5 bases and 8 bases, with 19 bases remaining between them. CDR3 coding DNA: TGTGCCAGCAGCCCCGGGAACTTTGGCGGTGATGAGCAGTTCTTC. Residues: CASSPGNFGGDEQFF.